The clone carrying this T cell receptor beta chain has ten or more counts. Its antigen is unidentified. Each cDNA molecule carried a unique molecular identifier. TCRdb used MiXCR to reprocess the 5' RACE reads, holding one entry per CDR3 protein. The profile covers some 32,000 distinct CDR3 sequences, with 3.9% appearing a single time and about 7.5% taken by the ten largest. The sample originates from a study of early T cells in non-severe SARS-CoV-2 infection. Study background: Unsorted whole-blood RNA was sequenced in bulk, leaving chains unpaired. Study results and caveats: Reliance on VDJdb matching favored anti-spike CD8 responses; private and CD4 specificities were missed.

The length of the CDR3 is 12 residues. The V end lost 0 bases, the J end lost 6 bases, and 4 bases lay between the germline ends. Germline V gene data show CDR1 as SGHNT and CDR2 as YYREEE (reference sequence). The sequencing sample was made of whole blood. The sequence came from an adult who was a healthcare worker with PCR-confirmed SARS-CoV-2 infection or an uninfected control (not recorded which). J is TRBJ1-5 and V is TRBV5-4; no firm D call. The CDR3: CASSLDGQPQHF. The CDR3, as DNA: TGTGCCAGCAGCTTGGACGGTCAGCCCCAGCATTTT.